This TCR beta chain was recorded in a study of response to subunit inactivated influenza vaccine. This clonotype has more than one count but fewer than ten. Antigen unknown. Trimming cost V 10 bases and J 0 bases, with 19 bases left between them. The V gene's germline CDR1 is SEHNR and CDR2 FQNEAQ (reference sequence). The CDR3 has 15 amino acids. In TCRdb, the RT-PCR reads were re-called with MiXCR into one record per CDR3 protein. This sample has 550,000 to 800,000 distinct CDR3 sequences, with approximately 13% found just once. Study outcomes and limitations: There was a suggestion from the authors that each seasonal influenza vaccination recruits few new T cells.

This TCR was sampled from a man aged 50-60 years who received an inactivated influenza vaccine. This sequence joins TRBV7-9 and TRBJ2-7; TRBD2 is a possible D gene (6 bases). Material: PBMCs from blood, obtained 14 days before vaccination. CDR3 coding DNA: TGTGCCACCGAAGGAGGGGCAGGACTCTCCTACGAGCAGTACTTC. Translated: CATEGGAGLSYEQYF.